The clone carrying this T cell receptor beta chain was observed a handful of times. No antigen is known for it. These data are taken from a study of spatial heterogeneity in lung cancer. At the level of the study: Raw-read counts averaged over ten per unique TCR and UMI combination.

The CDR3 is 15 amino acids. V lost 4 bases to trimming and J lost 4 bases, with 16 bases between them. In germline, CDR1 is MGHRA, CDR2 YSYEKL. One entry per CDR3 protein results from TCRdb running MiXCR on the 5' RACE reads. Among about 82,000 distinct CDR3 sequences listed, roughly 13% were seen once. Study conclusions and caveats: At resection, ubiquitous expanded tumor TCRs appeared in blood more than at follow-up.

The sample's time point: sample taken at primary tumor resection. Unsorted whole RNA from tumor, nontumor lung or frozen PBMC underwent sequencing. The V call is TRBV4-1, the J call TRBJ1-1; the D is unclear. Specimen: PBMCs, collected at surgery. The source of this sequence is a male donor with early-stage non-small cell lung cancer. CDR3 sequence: CASSRSVRAGTEAFF. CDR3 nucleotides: TGCGCCAGCAGCCGTTCGGTGAGGGCCGGCACTGAAGCTTTCTTT.